Given below is one T cell receptor beta chain in context. Germline assignment: CDR1 SGHRS and CDR2 YFSETQ. The CDR3 is 15 amino acids. Trimming removed 0 bases from V and 1 base from J; junction bases left unmatched: 2. In preparing bulk TCR libraries, previously described methods and listed TCR primers were used. TCRdb passed the PCR reads through MiXCR, listing each CDR3 protein once. Of under 600,000 distinct CDR3 sequences in the sample, 20% to 25% were seen once. These data are taken from a study of molecular identifiers for immune sequencing clone quantification. At the level of the study: Four portions were sequenced after RNA from about 20,000 or 100,000 naive CD8 cells was split five ways in replicates.

Sorted naive CD8 T cells were those defined as CD8+CD4-CCR7+CD45RA+. The chain employs TRBV5-1 and TRBJ2-7, with TRBD1 identical over 9 bases. The origin of this receptor is a human donor in good health. Some libraries in this study had Jurkat cell RNA spiked in. Specimen: naive CD8+ T cells from blood, with Jurkat cell RNA spiked in. Documented subset: FACS-sorted CD8+CD4-CCR7+CD45RA+ naive T cells. The CDR3 loop reads CASSLEGTGSYEQYF. As DNA, the CDR3 is TGCGCCAGCAGCTTGGAGGGGACAGGGTCCTACGAGCAGTACTTC.